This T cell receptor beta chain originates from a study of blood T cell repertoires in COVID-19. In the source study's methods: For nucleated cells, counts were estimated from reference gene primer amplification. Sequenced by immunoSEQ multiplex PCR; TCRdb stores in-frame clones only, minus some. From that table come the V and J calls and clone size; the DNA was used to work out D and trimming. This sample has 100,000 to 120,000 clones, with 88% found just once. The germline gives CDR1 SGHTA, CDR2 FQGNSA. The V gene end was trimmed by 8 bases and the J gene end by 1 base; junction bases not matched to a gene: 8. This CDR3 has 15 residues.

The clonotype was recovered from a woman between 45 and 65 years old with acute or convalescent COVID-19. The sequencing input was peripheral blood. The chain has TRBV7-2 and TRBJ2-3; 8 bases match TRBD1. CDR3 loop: CASRSGTGRTDTQYF. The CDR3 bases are TGTGCCAGCCGTTCCGGGACAGGCCGCACAGATACGCAGTATTTT.